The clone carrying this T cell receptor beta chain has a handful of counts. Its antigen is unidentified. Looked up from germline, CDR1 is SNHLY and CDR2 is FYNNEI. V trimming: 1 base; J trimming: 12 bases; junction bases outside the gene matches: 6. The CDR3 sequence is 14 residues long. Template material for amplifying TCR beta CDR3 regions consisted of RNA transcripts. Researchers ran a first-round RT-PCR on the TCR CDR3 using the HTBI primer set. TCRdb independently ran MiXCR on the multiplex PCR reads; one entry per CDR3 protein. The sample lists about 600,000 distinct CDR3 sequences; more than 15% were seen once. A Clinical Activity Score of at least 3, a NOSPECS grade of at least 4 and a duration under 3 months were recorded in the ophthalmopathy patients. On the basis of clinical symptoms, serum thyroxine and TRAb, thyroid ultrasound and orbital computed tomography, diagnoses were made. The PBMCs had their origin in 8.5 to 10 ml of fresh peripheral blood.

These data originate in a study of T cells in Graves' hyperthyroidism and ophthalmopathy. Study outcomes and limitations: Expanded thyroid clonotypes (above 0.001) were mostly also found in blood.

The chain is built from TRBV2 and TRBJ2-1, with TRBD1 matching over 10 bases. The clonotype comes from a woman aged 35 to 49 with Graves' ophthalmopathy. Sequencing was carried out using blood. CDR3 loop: CASSEEGTGVGQFF. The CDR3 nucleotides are TGTGCCAGCAGTGAAGAGGGGACAGGGGTCGGGCAGTTCTTC. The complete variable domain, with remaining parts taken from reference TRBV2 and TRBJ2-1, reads EPEVTQTPSHQVTQMGQEVILRCVPISNHLYFYWYRQILGQKVEFLVSFYNNEISEKSEIFDDQFSVERPDGSNFTLKIRSTKLEDSAMYFCASSEEGTGVGQFFGPGTRLTVL.